The 30 T cell receptor beta chains below come from one sample, sequenced in a study of T cell responses to AZD1222 COVID-19 vaccine. Sequencing was performed with immunoSEQ multiplex PCR; in TCRdb, only in-frame clones are kept and a portion is missing. The profile shows about 130,000 clones, over 85% of them singletons. The material sequenced was peripheral blood, taken on day 0 of AZD1222 vaccination. Receptors originate from an adult in good health.

The chain couples TRBV7-8 to TRBJ1-2; D gene ambiguous. The CDR3 runs 13 residues. Germline V lookup: CDR1 SGHVS, CDR2 FQNEAQ. Between the trimmed V and J ends, which lost 1 base and 10 bases, there was a span of 13 bases. The CDR3 here is CASSLGFEQVYTF. The CDR3 DNA reads as TGTGCCAGCAGCTTAGGTTTCGAACAAGTCTACACCTTC.

The chain employs TRBV6-5 and TRBJ2-3; D is uncertain. Germline-derived CDR1 and CDR2 are MNHEY and SVGAGI. V was pared by 1 base and J by 1 base, with 3 bases between. The CDR3 is made up of 13 amino acids. CDR3 sequence (DNA): TGTGCCAGCAGTTACTTAGGCACAGATACGCAGTATTTT. Translated, it gives CASSYLGTDTQYF.

The chain uses TRBV2 and TRBJ2-1, with a possible D match to TRBD1 (5 bases). The germline CDR1 and CDR2 sequences are SNHLY and FYNNEI. Trimming shortened V by 6 bases and J by 0 bases, and 12 bases separated the two germline ends. The CDR3 is 15 residues long. As DNA, the CDR3 is TGTGCCAGCAGCGCGACAGTCCCCTCCTACAATGAGCAGTTCTTC. Its protein product is CASSATVPSYNEQFF.

This chain joins TRBV11-2 and TRBJ2-2, with a tentative D call TRBD2 (6 bases). Trimming took off 5 bases at V and 7 bases at J, with 14 bases between the two ends. Per the germline V gene, CDR1 is SGHAT and CDR2 is FQNNGV. The CDR3 extends over 14 amino acids. CDR3 residues: CASSILAFNGELFF. DNA for the CDR3: TGTGCCAGCAGCATCCTAGCGTTTAACGGGGAGCTGTTTTTT.

The chain recombines TRBV6-6 with TRBJ1-2, with 9 bases lining up with TRBD1. Germline V CDR1 and CDR2: MNHNY, SVGAGI (reference sequence). CDR3 length equals 15 residues. V lost 2 bases and J lost 7; bases outside the gene matches: 8. The chain's CDR3 is CASSYDQDRGTGYTF. CDR3 in DNA: TGTGCCAGCAGTTACGACCAGGACAGGGGTACTGGCTACACCTTC.

The gene calls are TRBV18 and TRBJ1-5; 9 bases fit TRBD1. Per germline, CDR1 KGHSH and CDR2 LQKENI. J gave up 7 bases and V 5 bases, and 9 bases lay outside the gene matches. The CDR3 spans 15 residues. The CDR3 spells CASSSGQGVGQPQHF. CDR3 nucleotide sequence: TGTGCCAGCTCATCGGGACAGGGTGTAGGACAGCCCCAGCATTTT.

This rearrangement joins TRBV5-5 to TRBJ2-7, with 16 nucleotides matching TRBD2. V was clipped by 3 bases and J by 3 bases; unmatched bases: 6. CDR1 is SGHKS, CDR2 YYEKEE, per germline (reference sequence). The CDR3 is 17 amino acids. The CDR3 protein is CASSSGLAGGSVYEQYF. In DNA, the CDR3 is TGTGCCAGCAGCTCGGGACTAGCGGGAGGGTCGGTCTACGAGCAGTACTTC.

This clone has a single count. The V and J genes are TRBV5-8 and TRBJ1-4; D is unresolved. V gave up 4 bases and J gave up 10 bases, with 14 bases separating them. From germline, CDR1 is SGHTS and CDR2 YDEGEE. The CDR3 sequence is 13 residues long. CDR3 protein: CASSGIRGGKLFF. The CDR3, as DNA: TGTGCCAGCAGCGGGATTCGGGGTGGAAAACTGTTTTTT.

The chain links TRBV7-8 to TRBJ1-4, with D possibly matching TRBD1 (5 bases). Trimming took 6 bases from V and 4 from J, leaving 15 bases between them. Germline V gene lookup returns CDR1 SGHVS and CDR2 FQNEAQ. The CDR3 extends over 15 amino acids. The CDR3, as DNA: TGTGCCAGCAGGGGGGGGGTCACGATTAATGAAAAACTGTTTTTT. Its protein product is CASRGGVTINEKLFF.

J is TRBJ1-6 and V is TRBV28, with 10 bases that match TRBD1. CDR3 size: 17 residues. CDR1 and CDR2 from the germline V gene are MDHEN and SYDVKM. V gave up 6 bases and J gave up 0 bases; unmatched junction bases: 5. CDR3 region: CASRGGQGTSYNSPLHF. For the CDR3, the DNA is TGTGCCAGCAGGGGGGGACAGGGGACCTCCTATAATTCACCCCTCCACTTT.

This chain links TRBV19 with TRBJ2-1; D assignment may be TRBD1 or TRBD2 (5 bases each). V was trimmed by 5 bases and J by 0 bases, leaving 11 bases between them. Germline loops: CDR1 LNHDA, CDR2 SQIVND (reference sequence). The CDR3 is 15 amino acids. The DNA of the CDR3 is TGTGCCAGTAGTCGAGGGGCGGGCTCCTACAATGAGCAGTTCTTC. Translation gives CASSRGAGSYNEQFF. The full variable domain, its missing parts supplied by reference TRBV19 and TRBJ2-1, is DGGITQSPKYLFRKEGQNVTLSCEQNLNHDAMYWYRQDPGQGLRLIYYSQIVNDFQKGDIAEGYSVSREKKESFPLTVTSAQKNPTAFYLCASSRGAGSYNEQFFGPGTRLTVL.

The CDR3 reads CASSSRTGDGYTF. The CDR3 bases are TGTGCCAGCAGCTCACGGACAGGGGACGGCTACACCTTC. The V and J genes are TRBV9 and TRBJ1-2, with 9 bases aligning to TRBD1. From germline, CDR1 is SGDLS and CDR2 YYNGEE. The CDR3 length is 13 residues. Unmatched junction bases numbered 6, after V lost 4 bases and J lost 8 bases.

The rearrangement uses TRBV28 and TRBJ2-4, with TRBD1 identical over 8 bases. Trimming took 7 bases from V and 3 from J; bases not matched to a gene: 14. Looked up from germline, CDR1 is MDHEN and CDR2 is SYDVKM. The CDR3 is made up of 17 amino acids. The CDR3 nucleotides are TGTGCCAGCACTGGGGATAGAGGAGACAGGGGCAAAAACATTCAGTACTTC. Translated: CASTGDRGDRGKNIQYF.

V and J are TRBV19 and TRBJ2-3; the D gene is possibly TRBD1 (5 bases). Germline V gene sequence: CDR1 LNHDA, CDR2 SQIVND (reference sequence). This CDR3 contains 13 residues. V lost 8 bases and J 6 bases, leaving 15 bases between the germline ends. CDR3 bases: TGTGCCAGTCATGCAGGCGACAGTGATACGCAGTATTTT. It yields the protein CASHAGDSDTQYF.

CDR3 loop: CARSPTALAKNIQYF. The DNA of the CDR3 is TGTGCCAGAAGCCCGACAGCCCTGGCCAAAAACATTCAGTACTTC. The chain is built from TRBV5-3 and TRBJ2-4; TRBD1 might be the D (5 bases). TRBV5-3 qualifies as an ORF whose function is uncertain. V lost 4 bases to trimming and J lost 1 base, with 12 bases between them. The CDR3 consists of 15 residues.

The chain is built from TRBV5-4 and TRBJ2-2; a weak D match, TRBD1 (7 bases). The CDR3 extends over 17 amino acids. Trimming cost V 4 bases and J 4 bases, with 20 bases left between them. CDR1 is SGHNT and CDR2 is YYREEE in the germline V gene (reference sequence). CDR3 in amino acids: CASSQRRGLLSTGELFF. CDR3 DNA sequence: TGTGCCAGCAGCCAAAGGAGGGGGCTCCTTTCCACCGGGGAGCTGTTTTTT. Full variable domain (remainder filled in from reference TRBV5-4 and TRBJ2-2): ETGVTQSPTHLIKTRGQQVTLRCSSQSGHNTVSWYQQALGQGPQFIFQYYREEENGRGNFPPRFSGLQFPNYSSELNVNALELDDSALYLCASSQRRGLLSTGELFFGEGSRLTVL.

This chain joins TRBV11-3 and TRBJ2-3; TRBD1 might be the D (6 bases). V dropped 5 bases and J dropped 0 bases, with 15 bases sitting between them. This CDR3 has 16 amino acids. Germline values: CDR1 SGHNT, CDR2 YENEEA. DNA for the CDR3: TGTGCCAGCAGCCGAACCGGACAGACTAGCACAGATACGCAGTATTTT. Translating gives CASSRTGQTSTDTQYF.

V gene TRBV5-4 combines with J gene TRBJ2-7, with unresolved D. The CDR3 covers 14 residues. Looked up from germline, CDR1 is SGHNT and CDR2 is YYREEE (reference sequence). Trimming pared 6 bases from V and 3 bases from J, leaving 16 bases between. CDR3 coding DNA: TGTGCCAGCAAGAGCCCCCCCGAGGTCTACGAGCAGTACTTC. Protein product: CASKSPPEVYEQYF.

V and J are TRBV19 and TRBJ2-7; 9 bases are shared with TRBD1. This CDR3 has 14 amino acids. Germline CDR1 is LNHDA and CDR2 is SQIVND (reference sequence). V gave up 6 bases and J gave up 4 bases; unmatched junction bases: 7. The DNA for the CDR3 is TGTGCCAGTAGCTACGACAGGGGGAGTTACGAGCAGTACTTC. It specifies CASSYDRGSYEQYF.

V and J are TRBV6-5 and TRBJ2-7; 7 bases are a match to TRBD1. CDR3 length equals 14 residues. V lost 5 bases, J lost 0 bases, and 4 bases stayed unmatched. CDR1 is MNHEY and CDR2 is SVGAGI in the germline V gene. CDR3 loop: CASSTGDHSYEQYF. Written as DNA, the CDR3 is TGTGCCAGCAGTACAGGGGACCACTCCTACGAGCAGTACTTC.

V is TRBV28 and J is TRBJ1-5; 7 nucleotides match TRBD1. Looked up from germline, CDR1 is MDHEN and CDR2 is SYDVKM. V dropped 3 bases and J dropped 6; count of bases not matched to a gene: 2. This CDR3 is 13 amino acids long. CDR3 region: CASSFGQAQPQHF. The CDR3 DNA follows: TGTGCCAGCAGTTTTGGACAGGCTCAGCCCCAGCATTTT.

This clone was seen just once. The chain employs TRBV7-9 and TRBJ1-4; no definite D call. There are 14 residues in the CDR3. The germline V and J ends were trimmed by 2 bases and 7 bases, with 11 bases remaining between them. Germline-derived CDR1 and CDR2 are SEHNR and FQNEAQ (reference sequence). The CDR3 DNA sequence: TGTGCCAGCAGCTTATGGGAGAACGGTGAAAAACTGTTTTTT. As protein: CASSLWENGEKLFF.

The chain has TRBV5-4 and TRBJ1-1, with TRBD1 matching over 10 bases. The CDR3 spans 15 residues. Germline V gene sequence: CDR1 SGHNT, CDR2 YYREEE (reference sequence). The trim removed 3 bases at V and 6 bases at J, leaving 8 bases unmatched. CDR3 protein: CASSWDRGEESEAFF. For the CDR3, the DNA is TGTGCCAGCAGCTGGGACAGGGGAGAGGAATCTGAAGCTTTCTTT.

CDR3 residues: CASSGQINTEAFF. The CDR3 DNA is TGTGCCAGCAGCGGACAAATCAATACTGAAGCTTTCTTT. The chain carries TRBV9 and TRBJ1-1; D not resolved. The germline V gene encodes CDR1 SGDLS and CDR2 YYNGEE. CDR3 length: 13 amino acids. Trimming cost V 3 bases and J 5 bases, with 11 bases left between them.

On this clone itself: No conserved phenylalanine or tryptophan ends this CDR3, so it is likely a read error. The DNA is omitted, as the CDR3 cannot be located on it reliably, and the CDR3 follows TCRdb's listing. The chain joins TRBV2 to TRBJ1-1; the D segment call TRBD1 is taken from the table without a DNA check. Inclusive of both ends, the CDR3 amounts to 8 amino acids. CDR1 and CDR2 (germline): SNHLY, FYNNEI. CDR3 sequence: CASSRQAL.

V is TRBV4-3 and J is TRBJ2-5, with unresolved D. CDR1 is LGHNA, CDR2 YSLEER, per germline. The CDR3 runs 15 residues. V lost 2 bases and J lost 0, with 10 bases in between. The CDR3 sequence: CASSQSRNHQETQYF. CDR3 coding DNA: TGCGCCAGCAGCCAAAGCAGGAACCACCAAGAGACCCAGTACTTC.

V usage is TRBV3-1 (or the pseudogene TRBV3-2) and J usage is TRBJ2-5, with D perhaps assigned TRBD1 or TRBD2 (5 bases each). V was pared by 2 bases and J by 4 bases, with 11 bases between. The germline V gene has CDR1 LGHDT and CDR2 YNNKEL (reference sequence). The CDR3 is 14 residues long. Here the CDR3 DNA reads TGTGCCAGCAGCCAACGAGGGGTGGGAGAGACCCAGTACTTC. Translating gives CASSQRGVGETQYF.

V gene TRBV7-2 combines with J gene TRBJ1-4; possibly TRBD1 for D (6 bases). This CDR3 contains 14 residues. V was cut by 3 bases and J by 8 bases, with 13 bases left in between. Germline loops: CDR1 SGHTA, CDR2 FQGNSA. CDR3 residues: CASSFTGWGEKLFF. The CDR3 DNA reads as TGTGCCAGCAGCTTCACAGGGTGGGGAGAAAAACTGTTTTTT.

V is TRBV4-3 and J is TRBJ2-1, with 10 nucleotides matching TRBD2. The CDR3 extends over 17 amino acids. Germline V gives CDR1 LGHNA, CDR2 YSLEER. Germline trimming cut 1 base from V and 5 bases from J; bases unmatched to any gene: 8. CDR3 sequence: CASSQVNKREGHNEQFF. The DNA for the CDR3 is TGCGCCAGCAGCCAAGTTAATAAGCGGGAGGGCCACAATGAGCAGTTCTTC.

The chain has TRBV5-1 and TRBJ2-5; possibly TRBD2 for D (6 bases). Looked up from germline, CDR1 is SGHRS and CDR2 is YFSETQ. The CDR3 runs 14 residues. The ends were cut back, 4 bases at V and 0 bases at J, with 10 bases in the middle. CDR3 nucleotide sequence: TGCGCCAGCAGCCAACCGGGGGACCAAGAGACCCAGTACTTC. Protein: CASSQPGDQETQYF. Full variable domain (remainder filled in from reference TRBV5-1 and TRBJ2-5): KAGVTQTPRYLIKTRGQQVTLSCSPISGHRSVSWYQQTPGQGLQFLFEYFSETQRNKGNFPGRFSGRQFSNSRSEMNVSTLELGDSALYLCASSQPGDQETQYFGPGTRLLVL.